These 9 T cell receptor beta chains were all obtained from the same sample, sequenced in a study of OX40 agonist ivuxolimab in advanced cancers. Libraries were built with the immunoSEQ multiplex PCR assay. Held by TCRdb, this immuneACCESS table contains in-frame sequences only and omits some clones. Under half of the omission traces to an unresolved V gene where checked; the cause of the rest is unknown. This sample gives some 16,000 clones in total; 70% to 90% of them show up just once. The ten largest make up 3.9% of the sample. This sample comprised CD4+ or CD8+ T cells sorted from blood, obtained in a trial of the OX40 agonist ivuxolimab. Receptors originate from an adult with an advanced solid tumor such as melanoma, head and neck, liver or kidney cancer.

This chain joins TRBV18 and TRBJ2-7; D is possibly TRBD1 or TRBD2 (5 bases each). The V end was cut by 3 bases, the J end by 2 bases, with 11 bases between. The germline V gene encodes CDR1 KGHSH and CDR2 LQKENI. This CDR3 is 14 amino acids long. CDR3 in amino acids: CASSPGDPAYEQYF. The CDR3 bases are TGTGCCAGCTCACCGGGGGACCCCGCCTACGAGCAGTACTTC. Full variable domain (remainder filled in from reference TRBV18 and TRBJ2-7): NAGVMQNPRHLVRRRGQEARLRCSPMKGHSHVYWYRQLPEEGLKFMVYLQKENIIDESGMPKERFSAEFPKEGPSILRIQQVVRGDSAAYFCASSPGDPAYEQYFGPGTRLTVT.

This sequence joins TRBV11-2 and TRBJ2-3; TRBD2 aligns across 11 bases. The germline V gene encodes CDR1 SGHAT and CDR2 FQNNGV. The CDR3 runs 16 residues. Trimming cost V 5 bases and J 3 bases; bases outside gene matches: 7. The CDR3 coding sequence is TGTGCCAGCAGCCCGAACCGACTAGCGGGAACAGATACGCAGTATTTT. Its protein is CASSPNRLAGTDTQYF.

V gene TRBV30 combines with J gene TRBJ1-6; D unclear. The length of the CDR3 is 14 residues. Per germline, CDR1 GTSNPN and CDR2 SVGIG (reference sequence). With 0 bases removed from V and 14 bases from J, the gap between germline ends came to 17 bases. CDR3 protein: CAWSVRHSLSTLHF. CDR3 DNA sequence: TGTGCCTGGAGTGTACGTCATTCCCTAAGTACCCTCCACTTT.

The V and J genes are TRBV5-6 and TRBJ2-3, with 8 bases fitting TRBD2. The V and J ends lost 4 bases and 0 bases, in that order; junction bases with no gene match: 10. CDR3 length: 17 residues. CDR1 SGHDT and CDR2 YYEEEE come from the germline V gene. The CDR3 DNA reads as TGTGCCAGCAGCCCCCGGGGGGGGGCGCTGAGCACAGATACGCAGTATTTT. Residues: CASSPRGGALSTDTQYF.

The chain is built from TRBV5-1 and TRBJ2-5; 10 nucleotides agree with TRBD2. The CDR3 extends over 14 amino acids. CDR1 is SGHRS, CDR2 YFSETQ, per germline. The junction had 0 bases not matched to a gene; V was cut back by 1 base and J by 3 bases. CDR3 DNA: TGCGCCAGCAGCTTGACTAGCGGGAAAGAGACCCAGTACTTC. Translation: CASSLTSGKETQYF.

This clone was picked up one time. V and J are TRBV7-8 and TRBJ1-3; D gene ambiguous. The germline CDR1 and CDR2 sequences are SGHVS and FQNEAQ. V dropped 3 bases and J dropped 4 bases, with 7 bases sitting between them. This CDR3 contains 13 residues. The CDR3 DNA follows: TGTGCCAGCAGCTTTTCAATGGGAAACACCATATATTTT. Translation gives CASSFSMGNTIYF.

Worth noting for this clone: Other DNA sequences in this specimen translate into the identical CDR3. The V call is TRBV11-1, the J call TRBJ2-7, with D tentatively TRBD2 (6 bases). The CDR3 contains 16 residues. The V and J ends lost 5 bases and 1 base respectively, with 18 bases between them. Germline-derived CDR1 and CDR2 are SGHAT and FQDESV (reference sequence). CDR3 nucleotide sequence: TGTGCCAGCAGCAATGGCGGGACCGCTAGTTCCTACGAGCAGTACTTC. The encoded protein is CASSNGGTASSYEQYF.

The rearrangement uses TRBV6-6 and TRBJ1-2; tentatively, D is TRBD1 (6 bases). CDR1 MNHNY and CDR2 SVGAGI come from the germline V gene (reference sequence). The CDR3 length is 12 residues. The germline V and J ends were trimmed by 6 bases and 6 bases, with 11 bases remaining between them. The CDR3 reads CASSRTEDGYTF. DNA for the CDR3: TGTGCCAGCAGCCGGACAGAAGATGGCTACACCTTC.

The rearrangement uses TRBV1 and TRBJ1-2. TRBV1 represents a pseudogene. The CDR3 loop spans 12 amino acids. CDR3 amino acids: CTSVRKTYGYTF. CDR3 coding DNA: TGCACCAGCGTGCGAAAGACCTATGGCTACACCTTC.